The next 21 T cell receptor beta chains were all read from a single sample in a study of blood T cells in healthy people across ages. Primed by a sample-barcoded 5' primer and a J-beta primer mix, a second PCR proceeded for roughly 6 to 12 cycles. One entry per CDR3 protein results from TCRdb running MiXCR on the 5' RACE reads. The sample includes approximately 1,000,000 distinct CDR3 sequences, around two fifths seen only once; the top ten take approximately 14%. The specimen was blood. These receptors all stem from a young man in good health.

The rearrangement joins TRBV5-1 to TRBJ2-1; 8 nucleotides agree with TRBD2. The V gene end was trimmed by 6 bases and the J gene end by 5 bases; junction bases not matched to a gene: 10. This CDR3 has 15 amino acids. CDR1 SGHRS and CDR2 YFSETQ come from the germline V gene. DNA of the CDR3: TGCGCCAGCACCCTTGGGGCGGGGGGAAACAATGAGCAGTTCTTC. Encoded protein: CASTLGAGGNNEQFF.

The genes are TRBV20-1 and TRBJ2-7; D possibly corresponds to TRBD2 (5 bases). V was clipped by 0 bases and J by 10 bases, with 19 bases between them. The germline V gene encodes CDR1 DFQATT and CDR2 SNEGSKA (reference sequence). This CDR3 has 14 amino acids. The CDR3 DNA reads as TGCAGTGCTAGAGAGCACCGGGGTAAAGATACCCAGTACTTC. Amino acids: CSAREHRGKDTQYF.

This clonotype has a handful of counts. The chain has TRBV7-9 and TRBJ1-1; D call uncertain. CDR3 length: 12 amino acids. Between the trimmed V and J ends, which lost 5 bases and 5 bases, there was a span of 9 bases. In germline, CDR1 is SEHNR, CDR2 FQNEAQ (reference sequence). In DNA form, the CDR3 reads TGTGCCAGCAGCCCGGCCCGGACTGAAGCTTTCTTT. This sequence encodes CASSPARTEAFF.

J is TRBJ2-1 and V is TRBV7-8, with 7 bases matching TRBD1. Trimming removed 6 bases from V and 4 bases from J; junction bases left unmatched: 6. The CDR3 covers 14 residues. The germline V gene has CDR1 SGHVS and CDR2 FQNEAQ. The CDR3 sequence is CASRLTQGYNEQFF. In DNA, the CDR3 is TGTGCCAGCAGGCTTACACAGGGGTACAATGAGCAGTTCTTC.

In its sample, this clonotype was seen a few times. The rearrangement uses TRBV20-1 and TRBJ2-6; D uncertain. Trimming shortened V by 4 bases and J by 0 bases, and 7 bases separated the two germline ends. Germline loops: CDR1 DFQATT, CDR2 SNEGSKA (reference sequence). The CDR3 contains 14 residues. The CDR3 DNA follows: TGCAGTGCTATAGGAAACTCTGGGGCCAACGTCCTGACTTTC. Encoded protein: CSAIGNSGANVLTF.

For this clonotype: Mismatch with germline at one junction end may stem from a read error. The chain uses TRBV7-7 and TRBJ2-7, with 7 positions matching TRBD2. The CDR3 loop spans 14 amino acids. Germline assignment: CDR1 SSHAT and CDR2 FNYEAQ (reference sequence). CDR3 coding DNA: TGTGCTAGCAGCTTAGGTCCGGGGGGCTACGAGCAGTACTTC. Its protein is CASSLGPGGYEQYF.

V and J are TRBV5-1 and TRBJ1-1; maybe TRBD1 (6 bases). CDR3 length: 16 residues. The germline CDR1 and CDR2 sequences are SGHRS and YFSETQ. Trimming removed 0 bases from V and 6 bases from J, with 18 bases in between. The CDR3 bases are TGCGCCAGCAGCTTGGTTGGGGGCGTTGATGGGGCTGAAGCTTTCTTT. Its translation: CASSLVGGVDGAEAFF.

The genes are TRBV12-3 or TRBV12-4 and TRBJ2-7, with 7 bases matching TRBD2. The CDR3 is 16 amino acids. V gave up 2 bases and J gave up 7 bases; unmatched junction bases: 14. The CDR3 protein is CASSLIGGSSYNEQYF. CDR3 coding DNA: TGTGCCAGCAGTTTAATCGGGGGGAGCTCCTACAATGAGCAGTACTTC.

This clonotype was counted between two and nine times. The gene calls are TRBV10-3 and TRBJ2-5; 7 nucleotides line up with TRBD1. The CDR3 has 14 amino acids. Germline V CDR1 and CDR2: ENHRY, SYGVKD. With 6 bases clipped from V and 1 base from J, the junction kept 5 bases outside the gene matches. For the CDR3, the DNA is TGTGCCATCAGACCCGGGACAGCCCAAGAGACCCAGTACTTC. Its translation is CAIRPGTAQETQYF.

This sequence joins TRBV11-2 and TRBJ1-1, with TRBD1 matching 7 bases. This CDR3 has 16 residues. The germline V gene encodes CDR1 SGHAT and CDR2 FQNNGV. J gave up 4 bases and V 2 bases, and 10 bases lay outside the gene matches. CDR3 in DNA: TGTGCCAGCAGCTTATCCCCCCGGACAGGCGCCACTGAAGCTTTCTTT. It codes for CASSLSPRTGATEAFF.

V and J are TRBV20-1 and TRBJ2-7; 7 bases fit TRBD2. Unmatched junction bases numbered 11, after V lost 3 bases and J lost 3 bases. This CDR3 is 15 amino acids long. From germline, CDR1 is DFQATT and CDR2 SNEGSKA (reference sequence). The CDR3 sequence: CSASPSTSSLYEQYF. The CDR3 coding sequence is TGCAGTGCTAGCCCGTCGACTAGCTCCCTCTACGAGCAGTACTTC.

The genes are TRBV7-2 and TRBJ2-1; D remains ambiguous. The CDR3 contains 13 residues. Per the germline V gene, CDR1 is SGHTA and CDR2 is FQGNSA. The germline V and J ends were trimmed by 1 base and 7 bases, with 8 bases remaining between them. CDR3 bases: TGTGCCAGCAGCTTAGAGGTCCTGAATGAGCAGTTCTTC. Translation: CASSLEVLNEQFF.

The chain couples TRBV9 to TRBJ1-2; D unresolved. Germline V gene lookup returns CDR1 SGDLS and CDR2 YYNGEE. V lost 5 bases and J lost 0, with 14 bases in between. The CDR3 contains 15 residues. As DNA, the CDR3 is TGTGCCAGCAGGACCTCAGGAGAAGCTAACTATGGCTACACCTTC. Encoded protein: CASRTSGEANYGYTF.

Points on this clonotype: One end of the junction is discordant with germline, which a read error may explain. The V and J genes are TRBV28 and TRBJ2-1, with 8 bases identical to TRBD1. The CDR3 sequence is 15 residues long. The V gene's germline CDR1 is MDHEN and CDR2 SYDVKM. Here the CDR3 DNA reads TGTGCCAGCAGTTCGACAGGGGCCCTATACAATGAGCGGTTCTTC. Translating gives CASSSTGALYNERFF.

This clonotype has only a few counts. V usage is TRBV29-1 and J usage is TRBJ2-3, with TRBD1 as a possible D gene (5 bases). Germline V gene sequence: CDR1 SQVTM, CDR2 ANQGSEA. This CDR3 contains 13 residues. V dropped 4 bases and J dropped 5 bases, with 13 bases sitting between them. The CDR3 DNA is TGCAGCGTTGGGGGCAGGGCGGTAGATACGCAGTATTTT. Its protein product is CSVGGRAVDTQYF.

This clonotype was counted a single time. One base away lies a much larger clone, so this may be a sequencing read error. V gene TRBV12-3 or TRBV12-4 combines with J gene TRBJ2-7; D gene ambiguous. The CDR3 spans 11 residues. This CDR3 is CANSVTYEQYF. The CDR3 DNA follows: TGTGCCAACAGTGTAACCTACGAGCAGTACTTC.

V gene TRBV6-5 combines with J gene TRBJ2-6; D not certain. V shed 4 bases and J shed 4 bases, with 5 bases lying between them. The germline V gene encodes CDR1 MNHEY and CDR2 SVGAGI. CDR3 length equals 13 residues. CDR3 nucleotides: TGTGCCAGCAGTTGGACCGGGGCCAACGTCCTGACTTTC. It yields the protein CASSWTGANVLTF.

The sample holds many counts of this clonotype. J is TRBJ1-6 and V is TRBV20-1, with no clear D. V was trimmed by 3 bases and J by 4 bases, leaving 13 bases between them. Germline V gene data show CDR1 as DFQATT and CDR2 as SNEGSKA (reference sequence). There are 15 residues in the CDR3. The CDR3 nucleotides are TGCAGTGCTAGCCCCTTAAGGCGTTATAATTCACCCCTCCACTTT. It specifies CSASPLRRYNSPLHF.

The chain links TRBV5-1 to TRBJ2-4, with a tentative D call TRBD2 (5 bases). TRBJ2-7 explains the end of the DNA better; the J call may be wrong. Germline-derived CDR1 and CDR2 are SGHRS and YFSETQ. There are 14 residues in the CDR3. The CDR3 DNA sequence: TGCGCCAGCAGCCGGGATGCAGGTGCAAGCGAGCAGTACTTC. This codes for CASSRDAGASEQYF.

The table lists this clonotype with a few counts. The CDR3 sequence: CASSTGTQPKYNEQFF. CDR3 DNA sequence: TGTGCCAGCAGTACCGGGACACAACCCAAATACAATGAGCAGTTCTTC. This chain joins TRBV6-5 and TRBJ2-1; weak D call: TRBD1 (6 bases). V dropped 5 bases and J dropped 4 bases, with 18 bases sitting between them. In germline, CDR1 is MNHEY, CDR2 SVGAGI. The CDR3 has 16 residues.

On this clonotype itself: This may be a read error, as it is one base from a much larger clone. The rearrangement links TRBV4-2 to TRBJ1-2; possible D gene TRBD1, 5 bases. This CDR3 is 17 amino acids long. Trimming removed 3 bases from V and 4 bases from J, with 21 bases in between. The germline CDR1 and CDR2 sequences are LGHNA and YNFKEQ. Here the CDR3 DNA reads TGTGCCAGCAGCCACGATCACCAAGGGGACGGATTCTATGGCTACACCTTC. It encodes CASSHDHQGDGFYGYTF.